This T cell receptor (beta chain) was retrieved from a study of blood T cell repertoires in COVID-19. Study-level background: The samples span acute and convalescent COVID-19 from the United States, Italy and Spain. The cDNA or gDNA used as material had been derived from T cells, B-cell-depleted T cells, or PBMCs.

Followed over time, Seattle patients had been enrolled while infection was active. The assay was immunoSEQ multiplex PCR, and TCRdb's table has in-frame clones only and misses some. The sample has 400,000 or so clones; about 90% are singletons. The CDR3 length is 12 residues. Deletions cut 3 bases from V and 6 bases from J, with 8 bases between. CDR1 and CDR2 from the germline V gene are LNHDA and SQIVND (reference sequence). The sequenced sample consisted of peripheral blood. The TCR comes from a man younger than 35 with COVID-19, enrolled during active disease. The chain carries TRBV19 and TRBJ2-5; possibly TRBD1 for D (6 bases). This CDR3 is CASSITGQTQYF. The DNA for the CDR3 is TGTGCCAGTAGTATCACAGGGCAGACCCAGTACTTC.